A selection of T cell receptor beta chains follows, all from one sample in a study of CD4+ T cells in melanoma. Data came from immunoSEQ multiplex PCR; TCRdb stores just in-frame clones and leaves some out. The data show 40,000 to 50,000 clones, roughly nine tenths seen once. Sequenced sample: peripheral blood. Receptors were obtained from a human donor with melanoma. The CDR3 runs from the conserved cysteine through the conserved F or W. D genes are given only for firm matches. A clone size is listed for some rows: how often the clone was seen (once, few, many), or a class if it is expanded.

D,V,length,J,size,CDR3,DNA
.,TRBV12-5,14,TRBJ2-1,.,CASGLEGSYNEQFF,TGTGCTAGTGGTTTGGAAGGTAGTTACAATGAGCAGTTCTTC
.,TRBV7-9,13,TRBJ2-7,.,CASSSRFTYEQYF,TGTGCCAGCAGTTCCAGGTTTACCTACGAGCAGTACTTC
.,TRBV6-5,14,TRBJ2-2,.,CASSTLYGTGELFF,TGTGCCAGCAGTACGCTTTATGGCACCGGGGAGCTGTTTTTT
.,TRBV18,13,TRBJ1-1,.,CASQLTLDTEAFF,TGTGCCAGTCAACTAACTCTGGACACTGAAGCTTTCTTT
.,TRBV4-3,15,TRBJ2-7,.,CASSQGPAGSSEQYF,TGCGCCAGCAGCCAAGGTCCGGCAGGTAGTTCTGAGCAGTACTTC
.,TRBV2,12,TRBJ2-7,.,CASGGISYEQYF,TGTGCCAGCGGGGGCATCTCCTACGAGCAGTACTTC
.,TRBV7-8,13,TRBJ1-5,few,CASSLPNGQPQHF,TGTGCCAGCAGCTTACCTAATGGGCAGCCCCAGCATTTT
.,TRBV13,16,TRBJ1-3,.,CASSSGGGSRGNTIYF,TGTGCCAGCAGCTCGGGGGGCGGGTCTCGGGGAAACACCATATATTTT
TRBD1,TRBV6-1,15,TRBJ2-1,.,CASSGTGEVKNEQFF,TGTGCCAGCAGTGGGACAGGGGAGGTAAAGAATGAGCAGTTCTTC
TRBD1,TRBV28,18,TRBJ2-5,.,CASSSRDRTYGYQETQYF,TGTGCCAGCAGTTCCCGGGACAGGACGTACGGGTACCAAGAGACCCAGTACTTC
.,TRBV5-5,14,TRBJ2-3,.,CASTVSLVGDTQYF,TGTGCCAGCACCGTTTCGCTAGTAGGAGATACGCAGTATTTT
TRBD2,TRBV9,15,TRBJ2-2,once,CASSVGGGPGGELFF,TGTGCCAGCAGCGTAGGCGGGGGGCCGGGCGGGGAGCTGTTTTTT
.,TRBV11-2,15,TRBJ2-3,.,CASSLGGTSTDTQYF,TGTGCCAGCAGCTTAGGGGGCACTAGCACAGATACGCAGTATTTT
.,TRBV18,13,TRBJ2-5,.,CASSLNGEETQYF,TGTGCCAGCTCCCTGAATGGGGAAGAGACCCAGTACTTC
TRBD2,TRBV7-3,16,TRBJ2-2,.,CASSLTMGGEAGELFF,TGTGCCAGCAGCTTAACCATGGGAGGGGAGGCCGGGGAGCTGTTTTTT
.,TRBV6-5,14,TRBJ1-4,.,CASSYSDTNEKLFF,TGTGCCAGCAGTTACTCCGACACCAATGAAAAACTGTTTTTT
TRBD1,TRBV28,16,TRBJ2-1,.,CASGSSLGQGSNEQFF,TGTGCCAGCGGGTCGTCATTGGGACAGGGTTCCAATGAGCAGTTCTTC
.,TRBV19,14,TRBJ1-5,.,CASNPGRGDQPQHF,TGTGCCAGTAACCCGGGGAGGGGCGATCAGCCCCAGCATTTT
TRBD2,TRBV7-2,16,TRBJ2-1,.,CASSLTSGGSYNEQFF,TGTGCCAGCAGCCTGACTAGCGGGGGGTCCTACAATGAGCAGTTCTTC
TRBD1,TRBV6-5,16,TRBJ1-1,.,CASSYGDRGLRAEAFF,TGTGCCAGCAGTTACGGGGACAGGGGGCTGCGGGCTGAAGCTTTCTTT
.,TRBV4-3,18,TRBJ2-2,.,CASSQDIIKLLPTGELFF,TGCGCCAGCAGCCAAGATATAATCAAGCTATTACCCACCGGGGAGCTGTTTTTT
.,TRBV14,14,TRBJ2-2,.,CASSLAHGAGELFF,TGTGCCAGCAGCCTCGCGCATGGGGCCGGGGAGCTGTTTTTT
.,TRBV5-1,14,TRBJ1-1,.,CASSLEVTDTEAFF,TGCGCCAGCAGCTTGGAGGTGACAGACACTGAAGCTTTCTTT
.,TRBV28,16,TRBJ1-2,.,CASFTLAGGDNYGYTF,TGTGCCAGTTTCACCCTGGCGGGGGGGGACAACTATGGCTACACCTTC
.,TRBV6-1,13,TRBJ1-1,once,CASSEALNTEAFF,TGTGCCAGCAGTGAAGCGTTGAACACTGAAGCTTTCTTT
TRBD1,TRBV19,14,TRBJ2-7,.,CASSMYQGAYEQYF,TGTGCCAGTAGTATGTACCAGGGGGCCTACGAGCAGTACTTC
TRBD1,TRBV6-1,17,TRBJ1-1,.,CASSATRTGGENTEAFF,TGTGCCAGCAGTGCTACCCGGACAGGGGGCGAGAACACTGAAGCTTTCTTT
.,TRBV27,13,TRBJ2-3,.,CASSLASPDTQYF,TGTGCCAGCAGTTTAGCTAGCCCAGATACGCAGTATTTT
.,TRBV5-1,13,TRBJ1-1,.,CASSLAGNTEAFF,TGCGCCAGCAGCTTGGCCGGAAACACTGAAGCTTTCTTT
.,TRBV4-1,16,TRBJ1-4,few,CASSQVYVQGGEKLFF,TGCGCCAGCAGCCAAGTTTACGTACAGGGCGGTGAAAAACTGTTTTTT
TRBD1,TRBV18,13,TRBJ2-7,few,CASSRDREGEQYF,TGTGCCAGCTCCCGGGACAGGGAGGGCGAGCAGTACTTC
TRBD2,TRBV7-9,15,TRBJ2-3,.,CASSLLAGDTDTQYF,TGTGCCAGCAGCTTATTAGCGGGTGACACAGATACGCAGTATTTT
.,TRBV4-1,14,TRBJ2-5,.,CASSKVANGETQYF,TGCGCCAGCAGCAAGGTTGCGAACGGAGAGACCCAGTACTTC
TRBD1,TRBV18,16,TRBJ2-5,few,CASSPNINRGRETQYF,TGTGCCAGCTCACCTAACATAAACAGGGGGCGTGAGACCCAGTACTTC
.,TRBV29-1,13,TRBJ1-1,.,CSVAYRDNTEAFF,TGCAGCGTGGCGTACCGGGACAACACTGAAGCTTTCTTT
TRBD1,TRBV6-9,20,TRBJ1-1,.,CASSYRQGGGIRGVGTEAFF,TGTGCCAGCAGTTATAGACAGGGCGGGGGGATCAGAGGGGTTGGAACTGAAGCTTTCTTT
.,TRBV7-9,13,TRBJ1-1,.,CASSPSGDTEAFF,TGTGCCAGCAGCCCCTCGGGGGACACTGAAGCTTTCTTT
.,TRBV30,14,TRBJ2-7,.,CAWRPKARSYEQYF,TGTGCCTGGCGACCCAAAGCCAGGAGCTACGAGCAGTACTTC
TRBD2,TRBV12-5,15,TRBJ2-5,.,CASGLGLAEKETQYF,TGTGCTAGTGGTCTTGGACTAGCGGAGAAAGAGACCCAGTACTTC
.,TRBV14,13,TRBJ2-3,.,CASSQVMGDTQYF,TGTGCCAGCAGCCAAGTAATGGGGGATACGCAGTATTTT
.,TRBV10-3,13,TRBJ1-1,.,CAIGSGEDTEAFF,TGTGCCATCGGGTCAGGGGAGGACACTGAAGCTTTCTTT
TRBD1,TRBV18,13,TRBJ1-2,.,CASSPQGARGYTF,TGTGCCAGCTCGCCACAGGGGGCGCGCGGCTACACCTTC
TRBD1,TRBV6-1,14,TRBJ1-1,.,CASGYSQGVAEAFF,TGTGCCAGCGGTTATTCACAGGGGGTCGCTGAAGCTTTCTTT
.,TRBV7-9,14,TRBJ1-1,once,CASSLGGGNTEAFF,TGTGCCAGCAGCTTAGGGGGGGGGAACACTGAAGCTTTCTTT
TRBD2,TRBV6-1,18,TRBJ2-5,.,CASSEALRTSGVRETQYF,TGTGCCAGCAGTGAAGCGCTTCGTACTAGCGGGGTCAGGGAGACCCAGTACTTC
TRBD1,TRBV25-1,12,TRBJ1-2,once,CASTRTGDGYTF,TGTGCCAGCACGAGGACAGGGGATGGCTACACCTTC
.,TRBV5-6,19,TRBJ1-2,.,CASSLVSGSIPFLNYGYTF,TGTGCCAGCAGCTTGGTATCAGGGTCTATCCCCTTTTTAAACTATGGCTACACCTTC
.,TRBV7-9,15,TRBJ1-5,.,CASSLGTRGDQPQHF,TGTGCCAGCAGCCTAGGGACAAGGGGCGATCAGCCCCAGCATTTT
.,TRBV20-1,10,TRBJ1-1,.,CSATYTEAFF,TGCAGTGCTACCTACACTGAAGCTTTCTTT
TRBD2,TRBV5-1,18,TRBJ2-1,.,CASSLYASGGLSYNEQFF,TGCGCCAGCAGCTTGTACGCTAGCGGGGGGCTTAGCTACAATGAGCAGTTCTTC
.,TRBV28,16,TRBJ1-4,.,CASSFIRTRGVGKLFF,TGTGCCAGCAGTTTTATCAGGACGCGGGGGGTAGGGAAACTGTTTTTT
TRBD1,TRBV6-5,14,TRBJ2-7,.,CASSGTGTSYEQYF,TGTGCCAGCAGCGGGACAGGGACCTCCTACGAGCAGTACTTC
.,TRBV9,15,TRBJ1-1,.,CASSVDVLMNTEAFF,TGTGCCAGCAGCGTAGATGTACTAATGAACACTGAAGCTTTCTTT